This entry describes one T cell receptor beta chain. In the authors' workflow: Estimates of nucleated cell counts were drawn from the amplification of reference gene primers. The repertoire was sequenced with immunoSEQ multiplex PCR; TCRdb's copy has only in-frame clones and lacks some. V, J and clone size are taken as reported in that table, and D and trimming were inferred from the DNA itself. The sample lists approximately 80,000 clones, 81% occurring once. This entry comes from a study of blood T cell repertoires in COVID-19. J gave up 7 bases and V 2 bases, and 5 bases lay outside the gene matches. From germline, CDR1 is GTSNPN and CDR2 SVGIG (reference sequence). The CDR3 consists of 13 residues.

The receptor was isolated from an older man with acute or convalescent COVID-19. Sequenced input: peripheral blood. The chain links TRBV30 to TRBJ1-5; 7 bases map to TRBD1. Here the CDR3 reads CAWSRTGEQPQHF. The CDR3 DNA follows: TGTGCCTGGAGTCGGACAGGAGAACAGCCCCAGCATTTT.